This TCR beta chain emerged from a study of T cell responses to AZD1222 COVID-19 vaccine. Generated by immunoSEQ multiplex PCR, the TCRdb table keeps only in-frame clones and is missing some. The repertoire holds about 130,000 clones, with around nine tenths as singletons. Germline V gene sequence: CDR1 KGHDR, CDR2 SFDVKD. The ends were cut back, 3 bases at V and 1 base at J, with 6 bases in the middle. The CDR3 covers 14 residues. The TCR comes from an adult in good health. The sequencing used peripheral blood, collected on day 0 of AZD1222 vaccination. The chain is built from TRBV24-1 and TRBJ1-5, with D maybe TRBD1 (5 bases). The CDR3 DNA follows: TGTGCCACCAGTGATGGGGACAGCAATCAGCCCCAGCATTTT. This gives the protein CATSDGDSNQPQHF.